One sample yielded the 32 T cell receptor beta chains listed below, sequenced in a study of CD8 T cells in ankylosing spondylitis. TCRdb recomputed calls from the 5' RACE reads with MiXCR, one row per CDR3 protein. The table records fewer than 750,000 distinct CDR3 sequences, around 20% of them present only once. No antigen has been identified for these receptors. General study results and limits: About 8 highly homologous variants made up a TCR beta motif, and this motif appeared characteristic of ankylosing spondylitis blood.

The source material was blood, either unsorted or a sorted T cell fraction (not recorded which). These receptor sequences come from a male donor with ankylosing spondylitis.

The gene calls are TRBV4-1 and TRBJ2-1; the match to TRBD2 covers 11 bases. Trimming took 1 base from V and 5 from J; bases not matched to a gene: 4. The CDR3 consists of 16 residues. CDR1 is MGHRA, CDR2 YSYEKL, per germline. The CDR3 spells CASSQGGTSGHNEQFF. The CDR3 coding sequence is TGCGCCAGCAGCCAAGGGGGGACTAGCGGACACAATGAGCAGTTCTTC.

This CDR3 reads CASSFMGSGNTIYF. The CDR3 DNA reads TGTGCCAGCAGCTTCATGGGGTCTGGAAACACCATATATTTT. V gene TRBV5-4 combines with J gene TRBJ1-3; D is unclear. CDR3 size: 14 residues. Germline V CDR1 and CDR2: SGHNT, YYREEE (reference sequence). Trimming took off 2 bases at V and 1 base at J, with 7 bases between the two ends.

The chain links TRBV7-8 to TRBJ2-7; possibly TRBD1 for D (7 bases). CDR1 and CDR2 (germline): SGHVS, FQNEAQ. Trimming cost V 8 bases and J 6 bases, with 20 bases left between them. The CDR3 length is 14 residues. The CDR3 nucleotides are TGTGCCAGCGGCAGACAGGGACTGGGAATCGAGCAGTACTTC. It yields the protein CASGRQGLGIEQYF.

Regarding this clonotype: The junction differs from germline at one of its ends, possibly a read error. The chain employs TRBV12-3 or TRBV12-4 and TRBJ2-7, with D maybe TRBD1 (5 bases). The CDR3 has 12 residues. The CDR3 loop is CASSPRGPARDF. CDR3 nucleotides: TGTGCCAGCAGTCCCCGTGGGCCCGCCAGGGACTTC.

The chain uses TRBV5-1 and TRBJ1-2, with a tentative D call TRBD1 (5 bases). CDR1 SGHRS and CDR2 YFSETQ come from the germline V gene. This CDR3 contains 15 residues. With 0 bases removed from V and 3 bases from J, the gap between germline ends came to 12 bases. The CDR3 DNA sequence: TGCGCCAGCAGCTTGGGGGACGGCCCAGACTATGGCTACACCTTC. Its protein is CASSLGDGPDYGYTF.

This clonotype was picked up a small number of times. The CDR3: CASSPISNAANTGELFF. The CDR3, as DNA: TGCGCCAGCAGCCCTATATCGAACGCCGCGAACACCGGGGAGCTGTTTTTT. The chain uses TRBV5-1 and TRBJ2-2; no definite D call. Germline loops: CDR1 SGHRS, CDR2 YFSETQ. Trimming took off 4 bases at V and 0 bases at J, with 16 bases between the two ends. The CDR3 length is 17 residues. The whole variable domain, filled in from reference TRBV5-1 and TRBJ2-2, reads KAGVTQTPRYLIKTRGQQVTLSCSPISGHRSVSWYQQTPGQGLQFLFEYFSETQRNKGNFPGRFSGRQFSNSRSEMNVSTLELGDSALYLCASSPISNAANTGELFFGEGSRLTVL.

This clonotype was found many times. J is TRBJ1-2 and V is TRBV14; D possibly corresponds to TRBD1 (6 bases). V lost 6 bases, J lost 4 bases, and 12 bases lay in between. CDR1 and CDR2 (germline): SGHDN, FVKESK. The CDR3 runs to 13 residues. CDR3 sequence: CASRATGLYGYTF. The DNA for the CDR3 is TGTGCCAGCAGAGCGACAGGACTCTATGGCTACACCTTC.

The chain employs TRBV29-1 and TRBJ1-5, with 10 bases identical to TRBD1. The V and J ends lost 5 bases and 5 bases, in that order; junction bases with no gene match: 6. CDR1 and CDR2 (germline): SQVTM, ANQGSEA. CDR3 size: 14 residues. CDR3 sequence reads: CSVRGQGLDQPQHF. CDR3 nucleotide sequence: TGCAGCGTTAGGGGACAGGGGCTGGATCAGCCCCAGCATTTT.

V is TRBV5-4 and J is TRBJ2-1, with 7 bases matching TRBD2. The J segment lost 0 bases and the V segment lost 4 bases, leaving 10 bases of the junction unmatched. Germline CDR1 reads SGHNT; CDR2 reads YYREEE (reference sequence). The CDR3 totals 17 residues. CDR3 nucleotides: TGTGCCAGCAGCGTGCTCGACGGGGGGACCTCCTACAATGAGCAGTTCTTC. It is translated as CASSVLDGGTSYNEQFF.

This clonotype has only a few counts. This chain links TRBV9 with TRBJ2-7; 15 nucleotides agree with TRBD2. The CDR3 runs to 16 residues. V shed 4 bases and J 7 bases; nucleotides not matched to a gene: 9. Germline V lookup: CDR1 SGDLS, CDR2 YYNGEE. Here the CDR3 DNA reads TGTGCCAGCAGCCCCTGGACTAGCGGGAGGGCCGGGGAGCAGTACTTC. Translation gives CASSPWTSGRAGEQYF.

The table lists this clonotype with a few counts. The chain links TRBV5-1 to TRBJ2-5; D is unclear. The length of the CDR3 is 14 residues. Germline lookup yields CDR1 SGHRS and CDR2 YFSETQ. The germline V and J ends were trimmed by 4 bases and 4 bases, with 14 bases remaining between them. In DNA form, the CDR3 reads TGCGCCAGCAGCGTGGGAAGCGCGTCAGAGACCCAGTACTTC. Protein: CASSVGSASETQYF. Combining the CDR3 with reference TRBV5-1 and TRBJ2-5 gives the whole variable domain KAGVTQTPRYLIKTRGQQVTLSCSPISGHRSVSWYQQTPGQGLQFLFEYFSETQRNKGNFPGRFSGRQFSNSRSEMNVSTLELGDSALYLCASSVGSASETQYFGPGTRLLVL.

In this sample, this clonotype turned up a few times. The chain recombines TRBV4-2 with TRBJ2-3; 7 nucleotides line up with TRBD2. After removal of 0 bases from V and 2 bases from J, the junction contained 2 bases not matched to a gene. CDR1 is LGHNA and CDR2 is YNFKEQ in the germline V gene. CDR3 size: 15 residues. The CDR3 protein is CASSQERETTDTQYF. The CDR3 bases are TGTGCCAGCAGCCAAGAGCGGGAGACCACAGATACGCAGTATTTT.

V gene TRBV3-1 combines with J gene TRBJ2-2; D ambiguous. The CDR3 loop spans 17 amino acids. V lost 4 bases and J lost 2, with 17 bases in between. Germline V gene lookup returns CDR1 LGHDT and CDR2 YNNKEL (reference sequence). Written as DNA, the CDR3 is TGTGCCAGCAGCCGCGGACCCCTGGGGTCTAACACCGGGGAGCTGTTTTTT. Translating it yields CASSRGPLGSNTGELFF.

The V and J genes are TRBV20-1 and TRBJ2-7; D perhaps matches TRBD2 (5 bases). CDR1 DFQATT and CDR2 SNEGSKA come from the germline V gene (reference sequence). V shed 0 bases and J shed 6 bases, with 12 bases lying between them. The CDR3 covers 13 residues. Here the CDR3 reads CSARDLRGSEQYF. The CDR3 nucleotides are TGCAGTGCTAGAGATTTAAGAGGGTCCGAGCAGTACTTC.

The chain uses TRBV27 and TRBJ1-3, with D tentatively TRBD1 (5 bases). Trimming removed 0 bases from V and 2 bases from J, with 8 bases in between. CDR3 length equals 15 residues. Germline CDR1 reads MNHEY; CDR2 reads SMNVEV (reference sequence). The chain's CDR3 is CASSLSGTAGNTIYF. CDR3 sequence (DNA): TGTGCCAGCAGTTTATCCGGGACGGCTGGAAACACCATATATTTT.

The chain combines TRBV5-4 with TRBJ2-3; 10 bases are a match to TRBD1. Trimming took 0 bases from V and 8 from J; bases not matched to a gene: 9. CDR3 length: 16 residues. Germline V gene sequence: CDR1 SGHNT, CDR2 YYREEE (reference sequence). CDR3 in amino acids: CASSLEYRDRGGTQYF. The CDR3 bases are TGTGCCAGCAGCTTGGAGTACCGGGACAGGGGTGGTACGCAGTATTTT.

This clonotype was recorded a few times. J is TRBJ2-1 and V is TRBV5-4; a weak D match, TRBD1 (6 bases). CDR1 and CDR2 (germline): SGHNT, YYREEE (reference sequence). This CDR3 region has 15 residues. The V end was cut by 4 bases, the J end by 4 bases, with 15 bases between. CDR3 DNA: TGTGCCAGCAGCATTAGGGACAAACCTTACAATGAGCAGTTCTTC. This translates into CASSIRDKPYNEQFF.

The chain recombines TRBV18 with TRBJ1-2, with 10 bases that match TRBD1. Germline CDR1 is KGHSH and CDR2 is LQKENI. This CDR3 has 16 residues. V trimming: 3 bases; J trimming: 2 bases; junction bases outside the gene matches: 6. The CDR3 loop is CASSPSLGQGNYGYTF. The CDR3 DNA reads TGTGCCAGCTCACCGTCCTTGGGACAGGGGAACTATGGCTACACCTTC.

This chain uses TRBV6-1 with TRBJ1-5, with unresolved D. The CDR3 runs to 9 residues. Looked up from germline, CDR1 is MNHNS and CDR2 is SASEGT. V gave up 7 bases and J gave up 12 bases, with 7 bases separating them. CDR3 DNA sequence: TGTGCCAGCATGTGGGTCCAGCATTTT. Translating gives CASMWVQHF.

The chain combines TRBV18 with TRBJ2-5; the D gene is possibly TRBD1 (5 bases). Per germline, CDR1 KGHSH and CDR2 LQKENI. The CDR3 has 14 amino acids. Trimming took off 4 bases at V and 5 bases at J, with 14 bases between the two ends. CDR3 sequence reads: CASSRLGDYETQYF. CDR3 DNA sequence: TGTGCCAGCTCACGCCTAGGGGATTATGAGACCCAGTACTTC.

This clonotype has just a few counts. This chain joins TRBV15 and TRBJ2-1; no reliable D call. Deletions cut 3 bases from V and 8 bases from J, with 17 bases between. Germline V gives CDR1 LNHNV, CDR2 YYDKDF (reference sequence). CDR3 length equals 15 residues. The CDR3 DNA sequence: TGTGCCACCAGCAGCCTGAGTGGGTCGGTCGATGAGCAGTTCTTC. It specifies CATSSLSGSVDEQFF.

CDR3 residues: CASSQHSSNQPQHF. The CDR3 DNA reads TGTGCCAGCAGCCAGCATAGCAGCAATCAGCCCCAGCATTTT. The V gene is TRBV12-1, the J gene TRBJ1-5. TRBV12-1 represents a pseudogene. This CDR3 is 14 amino acids long.

In the case of this clonotype: A read error may produce the germline difference seen at one junction end. This rearrangement joins TRBV4-1 to TRBJ1-2, with 7 bases identical to TRBD1. The CDR3 runs 17 residues. Germline CDR1 and CDR2: MGHRA and YSYEKL. The CDR3: CVSSHPDRDPSADGYTF. The DNA for the CDR3 is TGCGTCAGCAGCCACCCTGACAGGGATCCGTCCGCTGATGGCTACACCTTC.

This clonotype was seen more than once but under ten times. The CDR3 sequence: CASSLGPNINYGYTF. The CDR3 nucleotides read TGTGCCAGCAGTCTGGGACCGAATATTAACTATGGCTACACCTTC. The J gene is TRBJ1-2, the V gene TRBV12-3 or TRBV12-4, with a tentative D call TRBD1 (5 bases). This CDR3 contains 15 residues. The V end was cut by 5 bases, the J end by 1 base, with 14 bases between.

The count of this clonotype is one. The chain has TRBV11-2 and TRBJ2-6, with 7 bases lining up with TRBD1. The junction had 12 bases not matched to a gene; V was cut back by 4 bases and J by 0 bases. CDR1 is SGHAT, CDR2 FQNNGV, per germline. The CDR3 spans 19 residues. The CDR3 protein is CASSSYRQGPSSGANVLTF. CDR3 sequence (DNA): TGTGCCAGCAGCTCCTACCGACAGGGACCCTCCTCTGGGGCCAACGTCCTGACTTTC.

In its sample, this clonotype was seen a few times. One end of the junction fails to match germline, which may point to a read error. The CDR3 here is CASSSPTGLTSYEQYF. In DNA, the CDR3 is TGTGCTAGCAGCTCCCCGACAGGGTTAACCTCCTACGAGCAGTACTTC. V and J are TRBV7-7 and TRBJ2-7; 7 nucleotides match TRBD1. Germline values: CDR1 SSHAT, CDR2 FNYEAQ (reference sequence). This CDR3 region has 16 residues.

The sample holds a few counts of this clonotype. J is TRBJ2-3 and V is TRBV9; D not certain. Looked up from germline, CDR1 is SGDLS and CDR2 is YYNGEE. The CDR3 contains 15 residues. With 4 bases removed from V and 0 bases from J, the gap between germline ends came to 12 bases. In nucleotides, the CDR3 is TGTGCCAGCAGCCCTGCCTGGGTTAGCACAGATACGCAGTATTTT. Its protein product is CASSPAWVSTDTQYF.

The chain joins TRBV7-9 to TRBJ2-7, with 9 bases lining up with TRBD1. CDR1 is SEHNR, CDR2 FQNEAQ, per germline (reference sequence). This CDR3 comprises 16 residues. J gave up 1 base and V 7 bases, and 11 bases lay outside the gene matches. CDR3 amino acids: CASTIEKTGGSYEQYF. CDR3 bases: TGTGCCAGCACCATCGAAAAGACAGGGGGATCCTACGAGCAGTACTTC.

This clonotype was observed many times. The rearrangement uses TRBV2 and TRBJ2-1; 8 bases match TRBD1. CDR1 is SNHLY, CDR2 FYNNEI, per germline. J was trimmed by 9 bases and V by 7 bases; bases with no gene match: 5. There are 12 residues in the CDR3. In DNA, the CDR3 is TGTGCCAGCAACCAGGGGGCGGGTGAGCAGTTCTTC. As protein: CASNQGAGEQFF.

This clonotype was counted only a few times. The chain combines TRBV7-2 with TRBJ2-7, with D possibly TRBD1 on 6 matching bases. The CDR3 runs to 14 residues. Trimming shortened V by 4 bases and J by 3 bases, and 13 bases separated the two germline ends. Germline CDR1 SGHTA, CDR2 FQGNSA. In nucleotides, the CDR3 is TGTGCCAGCAGCTCATTCGGACAGCTCTACGAGCAGTACTTC. Translated, it gives CASSSFGQLYEQYF.

This clonotype has only a few counts. The chain joins TRBV7-2 to TRBJ1-5, with D unclear. The CDR3 extends over 13 amino acids. Between the trimmed V and J ends, which lost 5 bases and 0 bases, there was a span of 5 bases. Per germline, CDR1 SGHTA and CDR2 FQGNSA. Written as DNA, the CDR3 is TGTGCCAGCAGCGGGGATAGCAATCAGCCCCAGCATTTT. Protein product: CASSGDSNQPQHF. Looking up the rest from reference TRBV7-2 and TRBJ1-5 gives the full variable domain: GAGVSQSPSNKVTEKGKDVELRCDPISGHTALYWYRQSLGQGLEFLIYFQGNSAPDKSGLPSDRFSAERTGGSVSTLTIQRTQQEDSAVYLCASSGDSNQPQHFGDGTRLSIL.

This clonotype was observed a few times. The chain combines TRBV5-1 with TRBJ2-5; 10 positions agree with TRBD2. Germline CDR1 reads SGHRS; CDR2 reads YFSETQ. V was pared by 0 bases and J by 1 base, with 9 bases of the junction left unmatched. The CDR3 has 18 residues. The CDR3 protein is CASSLGVAGGHFQETQYF. CDR3 DNA sequence: TGCGCCAGCAGCTTGGGTGTAGCGGGGGGCCATTTCCAAGAGACCCAGTACTTC.